The sample holds one count of the clone carrying this TCR beta chain. This sample is part of a study of T cell responses to AZD1222 COVID-19 vaccine. Looked up from germline, CDR1 is MDHEN and CDR2 is SYDVKM. This CDR3 region has 16 residues. V lost 4 bases, J lost 5 bases, and 17 bases lay in between. Some clones are missing from TCRdb's copy, which holds only in-frame ones; the method was immunoSEQ multiplex PCR. This sample yields over 100,000 clones, of which roughly 84% are seen a single time; 9.4% belongs to the top ten. The sequencing here drew on peripheral blood, taken on day 0 of AZD1222 vaccination. This receptor was identified in an adult in good health. This rearrangement joins TRBV28 to TRBJ1-4; D remains ambiguous. The CDR3 nucleotides read TGTGCCAGCAGTTCGCGCCGGGCGGACGAAAATGAAAAACTGTTTTTT. Its protein product is CASSSRRADENEKLFF. The full variable domain, rest sourced from reference TRBV28 and TRBJ1-4, is DVKVTQSSRYLVKRTGEKVFLECVQDMDHENMFWYRQDPGLGLRLIYFSYDVKMKEKGDIPEGYSVSREKKERFSLILESASTNQTSMYLCASSSRRADENEKLFFGSGTQLSVL.